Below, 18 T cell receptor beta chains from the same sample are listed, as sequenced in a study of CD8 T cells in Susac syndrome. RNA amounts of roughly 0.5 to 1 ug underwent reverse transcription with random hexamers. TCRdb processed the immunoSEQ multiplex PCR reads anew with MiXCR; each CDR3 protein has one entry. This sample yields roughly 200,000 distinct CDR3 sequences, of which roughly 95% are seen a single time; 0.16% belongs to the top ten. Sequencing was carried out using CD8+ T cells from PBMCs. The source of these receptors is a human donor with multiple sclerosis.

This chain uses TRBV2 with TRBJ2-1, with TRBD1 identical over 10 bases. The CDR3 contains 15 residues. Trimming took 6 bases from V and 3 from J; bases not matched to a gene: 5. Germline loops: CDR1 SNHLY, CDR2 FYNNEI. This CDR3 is CASRTGTGVYNEQFF. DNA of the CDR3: TGTGCCAGCAGAACCGGGACAGGGGTCTACAATGAGCAGTTCTTC.

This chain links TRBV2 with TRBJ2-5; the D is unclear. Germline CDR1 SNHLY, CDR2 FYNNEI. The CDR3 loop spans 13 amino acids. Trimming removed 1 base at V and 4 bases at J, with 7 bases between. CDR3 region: CASSEGVGETQYF. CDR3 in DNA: TGTGCCAGCAGTGAAGGGGTTGGAGAGACCCAGTACTTC.

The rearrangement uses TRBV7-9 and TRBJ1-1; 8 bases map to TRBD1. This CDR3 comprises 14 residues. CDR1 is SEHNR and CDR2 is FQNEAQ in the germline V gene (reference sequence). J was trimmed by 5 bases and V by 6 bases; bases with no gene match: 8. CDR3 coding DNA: TGTGCCAGCAGAAAGGGACAGGAAGGGACTGAAGCTTTCTTT. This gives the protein CASRKGQEGTEAFF. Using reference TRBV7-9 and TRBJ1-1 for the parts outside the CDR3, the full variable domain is DTGVSQNPRHKITKRGQNVTFRCDPISEHNRLYWYRQTLGQGPEFLTYFQNEAQLEKSRLLSDRFSAERPKGSFSTLEIQRTEQGDSAMYLCASRKGQEGTEAFFGQGTRLTVV.

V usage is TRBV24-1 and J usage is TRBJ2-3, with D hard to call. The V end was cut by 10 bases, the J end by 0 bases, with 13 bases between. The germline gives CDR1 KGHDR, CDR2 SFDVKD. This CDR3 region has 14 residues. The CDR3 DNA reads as TGTGCCACGCCCGGAAGTCCTAGCACAGATACGCAGTATTTT. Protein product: CATPGSPSTDTQYF.

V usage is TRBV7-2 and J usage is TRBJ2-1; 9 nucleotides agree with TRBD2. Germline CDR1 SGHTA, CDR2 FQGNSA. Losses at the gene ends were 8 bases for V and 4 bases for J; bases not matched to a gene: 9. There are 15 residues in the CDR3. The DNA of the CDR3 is TGTGCCAGCCCTCGTCTAGCGGGATTATACAATGAGCAGTTCTTC. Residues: CASPRLAGLYNEQFF.

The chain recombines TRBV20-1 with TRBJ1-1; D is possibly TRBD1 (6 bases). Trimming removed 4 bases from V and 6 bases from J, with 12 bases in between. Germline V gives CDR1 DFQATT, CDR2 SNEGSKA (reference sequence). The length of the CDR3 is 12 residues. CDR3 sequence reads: CSATSGDPEAFF. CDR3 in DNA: TGCAGTGCTACATCAGGGGACCCTGAAGCTTTCTTT.

CDR3 DNA: TGTGCCAGCAGCCAATCCCCAGCGACCTACGAGCAGTACTTC. It translates to CASSQSPATYEQYF. The rearrangement joins TRBV25-1 to TRBJ2-7; no clear D gene. This CDR3 comprises 14 residues. Germline V CDR1 and CDR2: MGHDK, SYGVNS. Trimming removed 6 bases from V and 2 bases from J, with 14 bases in between.

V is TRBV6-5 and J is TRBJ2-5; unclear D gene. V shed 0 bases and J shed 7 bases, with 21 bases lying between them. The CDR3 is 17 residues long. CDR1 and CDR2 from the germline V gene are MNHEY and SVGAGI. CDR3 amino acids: CASSYSTVRSPLGTQYF. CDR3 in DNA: TGTGCCAGCAGTTACTCGACCGTGCGCTCCCCCCTTGGGACCCAGTACTTC.

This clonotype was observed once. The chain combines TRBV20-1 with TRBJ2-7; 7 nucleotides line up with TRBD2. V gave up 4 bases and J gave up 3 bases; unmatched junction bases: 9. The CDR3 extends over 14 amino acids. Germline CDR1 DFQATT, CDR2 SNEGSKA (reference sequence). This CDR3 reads CSATSGGSSYEQYF. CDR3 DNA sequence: TGCAGTGCTACATCGGGCGGGAGTAGCTACGAGCAGTACTTC.

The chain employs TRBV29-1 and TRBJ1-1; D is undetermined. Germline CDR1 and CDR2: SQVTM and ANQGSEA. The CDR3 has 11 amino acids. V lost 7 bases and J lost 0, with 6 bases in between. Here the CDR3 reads CSGSMNTEAFF. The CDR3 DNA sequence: TGCAGCGGATCGATGAACACTGAAGCTTTCTTT.

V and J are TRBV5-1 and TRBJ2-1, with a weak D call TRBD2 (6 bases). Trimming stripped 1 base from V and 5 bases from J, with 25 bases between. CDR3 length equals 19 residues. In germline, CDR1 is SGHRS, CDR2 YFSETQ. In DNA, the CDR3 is TGCGCCAGCAGCTTGATGGGACTCCTTAGGCTGCCAGGGAACAATGAGCAGTTCTTC. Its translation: CASSLMGLLRLPGNNEQFF.

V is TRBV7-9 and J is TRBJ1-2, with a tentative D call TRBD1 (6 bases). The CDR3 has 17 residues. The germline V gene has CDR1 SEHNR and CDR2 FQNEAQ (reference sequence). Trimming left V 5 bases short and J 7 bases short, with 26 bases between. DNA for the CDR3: TGTGCCAGCAGCATGAAATGGGGGGCGCCGACTGCTGCTGGCTACACCTTC. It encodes CASSMKWGAPTAAGYTF.

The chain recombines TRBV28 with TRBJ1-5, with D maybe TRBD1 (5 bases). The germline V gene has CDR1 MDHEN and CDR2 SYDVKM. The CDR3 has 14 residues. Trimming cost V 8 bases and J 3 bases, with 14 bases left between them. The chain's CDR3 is CASALQGVNQPQHF. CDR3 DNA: TGTGCCAGCGCACTTCAGGGAGTCAATCAGCCCCAGCATTTT.

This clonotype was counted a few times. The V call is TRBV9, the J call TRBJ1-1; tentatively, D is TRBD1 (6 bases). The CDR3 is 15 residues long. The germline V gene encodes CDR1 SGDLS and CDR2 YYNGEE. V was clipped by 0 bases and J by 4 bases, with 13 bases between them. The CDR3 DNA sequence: TGTGCCAGCAGCGTAGAGGGGGGGCGAATCACTGAAGCTTTCTTT. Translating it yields CASSVEGGRITEAFF.

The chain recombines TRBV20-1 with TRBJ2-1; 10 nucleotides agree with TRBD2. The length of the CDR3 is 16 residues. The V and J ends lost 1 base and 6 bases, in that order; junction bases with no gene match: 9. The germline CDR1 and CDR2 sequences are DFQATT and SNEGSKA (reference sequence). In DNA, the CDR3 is TGCAGTGCTAGAGGTTTAGCGGGAGGTCTCCCCAATGAGCAGTTCTTC. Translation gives CSARGLAGGLPNEQFF.

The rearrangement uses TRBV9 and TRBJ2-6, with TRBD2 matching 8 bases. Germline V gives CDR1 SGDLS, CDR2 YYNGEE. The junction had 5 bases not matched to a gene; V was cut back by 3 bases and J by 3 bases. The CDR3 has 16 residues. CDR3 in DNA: TGTGCCAGCAGCGGGACTAGCTTCGGTGGGGCCAACGTCCTGACTTTC. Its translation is CASSGTSFGGANVLTF.

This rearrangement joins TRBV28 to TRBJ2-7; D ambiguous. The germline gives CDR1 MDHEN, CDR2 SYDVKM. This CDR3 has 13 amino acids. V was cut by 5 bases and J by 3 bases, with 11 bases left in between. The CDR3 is CASSLVLDYEQYF. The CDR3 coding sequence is TGTGCCAGCAGTCTCGTTCTAGACTACGAGCAGTACTTC. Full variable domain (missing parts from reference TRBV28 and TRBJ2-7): DVKVTQSSRYLVKRTGEKVFLECVQDMDHENMFWYRQDPGLGLRLIYFSYDVKMKEKGDIPEGYSVSREKKERFSLILESASTNQTSMYLCASSLVLDYEQYFGPGTRLTVT.

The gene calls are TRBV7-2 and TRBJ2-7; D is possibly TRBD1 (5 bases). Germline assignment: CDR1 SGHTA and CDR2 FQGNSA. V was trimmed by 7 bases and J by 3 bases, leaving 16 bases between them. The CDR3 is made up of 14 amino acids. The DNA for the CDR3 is TGTGCCAGCAATTCGATAGGGGATCACTACGAGCAGTACTTC. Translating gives CASNSIGDHYEQYF.